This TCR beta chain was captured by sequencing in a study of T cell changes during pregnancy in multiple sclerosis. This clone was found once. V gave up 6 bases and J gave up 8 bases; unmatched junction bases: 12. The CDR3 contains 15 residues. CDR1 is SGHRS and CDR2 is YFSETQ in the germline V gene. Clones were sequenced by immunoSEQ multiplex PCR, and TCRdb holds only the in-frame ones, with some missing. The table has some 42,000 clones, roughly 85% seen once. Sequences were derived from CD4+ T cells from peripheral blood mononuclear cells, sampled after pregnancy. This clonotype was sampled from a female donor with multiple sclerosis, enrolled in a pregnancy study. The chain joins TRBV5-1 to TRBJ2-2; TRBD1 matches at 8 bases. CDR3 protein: CASMLGQGILGELFF. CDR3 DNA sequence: TGCGCCAGCATGCTAGGACAGGGCATTCTTGGGGAGCTGTTTTTT.